One sample yielded the 30 T cell receptor beta chains listed below, sequenced in a study of tissue T cells after allogeneic stem cell transplantation. Method: immunoSEQ multiplex PCR; TCRdb's copy keeps in-frame clones and lacks some. Here the sample spans roughly 50,000 clones, around 67% being singletons. Sequencing was performed on sorted cells pooled from one or two spleens. All receptors come from a pool of C57BL/6 mice in good health.

With regard to this clone: The gene symbols are mouse symbols. Sequencing ends 1 residue short of the CDR3 end; the germline J gene provides the rest. The chain combines TRBV13-2 with TRBJ2-4; TRBD2 matches at 8 bases. The CDR3 extends over 16 amino acids. Germline V gene lookup returns CDR1 NNHNN and CDR2 SYGAGS (reference sequence). The trim removed 2 bases at V and 2 bases at J, leaving 7 bases unmatched. Here the CDR3 reads CASGETGGALQNTLYF. CDR3 DNA (partial): TGTGCCAGCGGTGAGACGGGGGGGGCGCTTCAAAACACCTTGTAC.

A remark on this clone: Gene labels here are mouse ones. The read terminates 1 residue before the CDR3 end, so the remaining end is supplied by the germline J gene. This sample includes further DNA sequences coding for the same CDR3. This chain uses TRBV5 with TRBJ2-5; 8 bases match TRBD2. The CDR3 contains 14 residues. From germline, CDR1 is LGHNA and CDR2 YNLKQL (reference sequence). V lost 0 bases and J lost 5; bases outside the gene matches: 1. Partial CDR3 DNA: TGTGCCAGCAGCCAAGAGGGGGGGCGAGACACCCAGTAC. This sequence encodes CASSQEGGRDTQY. The CDR3 in full is CASSQEGGRDTQYF.

In the case of this clone: The germline and genes are mouse ones. The observed sequence ends 1 residue before the CDR3 terminus, with the missing tail filled in from the germline J gene. This chain connects TRBV13-1 to TRBJ2-7, with D hard to call. The germline CDR1 and CDR2 sequences are NSHNY and SYGAGN. The CDR3 is made up of 11 amino acids. The ends were cut back, 5 bases at V and 3 bases at J, with 6 bases in the middle. CDR3 amino acids: CASRDNYEQYF. Incomplete CDR3 DNA: TGTGCCAGCAGAGACAACTATGAACAGTAC.

As for this clone: Gene names follow the mouse nomenclature. The sequence runs out 1 residue before the end of the CDR3; the remainder is reconstructed from the germline J gene. V is TRBV13-1 and J is TRBJ1-5, with D hard to call. Germline V gene lookup returns CDR1 NSHNY and CDR2 SYGAGN. The CDR3 sequence is 13 residues long. Between the trimmed V and J ends, which lost 5 bases and 0 bases, there was a span of 6 bases. CDR3 region: CASRQFNNQAPLF. The part of the CDR3 DNA that was read is TGTGCCAGCAGGCAGTTTAACAACCAGGCTCCGCTT.

A note on this clone: The genes and germline here are from mouse. Coverage ceases 1 residue before the CDR3 finishes, and the germline J gene fills in the end. The chain combines TRBV13-2 with TRBJ2-7, with 11 bases fitting TRBD1. Germline V gene data show CDR1 as NNHNN and CDR2 as SYGAGS (reference sequence). The length of the CDR3 is 12 residues. The J segment lost 5 bases and the V segment lost 7 bases, leaving 2 bases of the junction unmatched. The covered CDR3 bases are TGTGCCAGCCGGGACAGGGGGAATGAACAGTAC. As protein: CASRDRGNEQY. The entire CDR3 protein is CASRDRGNEQYF.

In this sample, this clone turned up once. Genes and germline come from the mouse. Coverage ceases 1 residue before the CDR3 finishes, and the germline J gene fills in the end. The chain couples TRBV5 to TRBJ2-3; 10 bases align to TRBD1. The V gene's germline CDR1 is LGHNA and CDR2 YNLKQL (reference sequence). The CDR3 has 16 residues. J was trimmed by 2 bases and V by 1 base; bases with no gene match: 3. CDR3 region: CASSQGQGAPAETLYF. CDR3 DNA, as far as it was read: TGTGCCAGCAGCCAAGGACAGGGGGCGCCTGCAGAAACGCTGTAT.

As to this clone: Mouse germline and gene names are used. The sequenced fragment ends 1 residue before the CDR3 boundary, so the rest is inferred from the germline J gene. This chain connects TRBV3 to TRBJ2-7; 10 nucleotides agree with TRBD2. V was clipped by 5 bases and J by 4 bases; unmatched bases: 8. The germline gives CDR1 SNHLY, CDR2 FYNGKV (reference sequence). The CDR3 spans 15 residues. CDR3 DNA, as far as it was read: TGTGCCAGCAGCCTAGGGGGGACTGGGGATTATGAACAGTAC. This codes for CASSLGGTGDYEQY. The full CDR3 protein reads CASSLGGTGDYEQYF.

As concerns this clone: All gene names here are mouse names. The DNA ends 1 residue before the CDR3 does, and the rest of the CDR3 is filled in from the germline J gene. The chain has TRBV15 and TRBJ2-3; D is possibly TRBD1 (6 bases). The germline CDR1 and CDR2 sequences are SGHND and FRSKSL. Trimming pared 3 bases from V and 0 bases from J, leaving 10 bases between. CDR3 length equals 15 residues. CDR3 sequence reads: CASSFGTTSAETLYF. CDR3 bases read: TGTGCCAGCAGTTTCGGGACAACTAGTGCAGAAACGCTGTAT.

This clone was detected a few times. The germline and genes are mouse ones. The read ends 1 residue shy of where the CDR3 ends; the end is completed using the germline J gene. The rearrangement joins TRBV16 to TRBJ2-7; D is unclear. Trimming removed 1 base at V and 3 bases at J, with 4 bases between. Germline lookup yields CDR1 SGHSA and CDR2 FRNQAP. The CDR3 contains 12 residues. The chain's CDR3 is CASSLGRYEQYF. CDR3 bases read: TGTGCAAGCAGCTTAGGTCGCTATGAACAGTAC.

About this clone: The gene symbols are mouse symbols. The read falls 1 residue short of the CDR3 end, and the missing part is taken from the germline J gene. The V call is TRBV2, the J call TRBJ2-3; D is unclear. Trimming stripped 6 bases from V and 0 bases from J, with 10 bases between. The germline V gene encodes CDR1 LGHNA and CDR2 YSYQKL. CDR3 length equals 14 residues. The CDR3 sequence is CASSRLSSAETLYF. Incomplete CDR3 DNA: TGTGCCAGCAGTCGTCTGTCTAGTGCAGAAACGCTGTAT.

Notes on this clone: Mouse gene names and germline throughout. The read comes to an end 1 residue before the CDR3 does, leaving the germline J gene to fill in the end. The chain links TRBV13-2 to TRBJ1-3; D gene ambiguous. CDR1 NNHNN and CDR2 SYGAGS come from the germline V gene (reference sequence). V lost 0 bases to trimming and J lost 2 bases, with 3 bases between them. The CDR3 consists of 13 residues. CDR3: CASGDGAGNTLYF. Incomplete CDR3 DNA: TGTGCCAGCGGTGATGGGGCTGGAAATACGCTCTAT.

With respect to this clone: The germline and genes are mouse ones. The read terminates 1 residue before the CDR3 end, so the remaining end is supplied by the germline J gene. The chain recombines TRBV12-1 with TRBJ2-5; D is ambiguous. The CDR3 covers 12 residues. Germline loops: CDR1 SGHSN, CDR2 HYEKVE. The germline V and J ends were trimmed by 1 base and 4 bases, with 5 bases remaining between them. The covered CDR3 bases are TGTGCCAGCTCTCTTTGGGAAGACACCCAGTAC. Protein: CASSLWEDTQY. The whole CDR3 sequence reads CASSLWEDTQYF.

This clone was seen once. The germline and genes are mouse ones. Read sequence stops 1 residue before the CDR3 end, and the germline J gene provides the missing end. The chain uses TRBV5 and TRBJ2-5, with a tentative D call TRBD2 (7 bases). CDR1 and CDR2 (germline): LGHNA, YNLKQL (reference sequence). CDR3 size: 16 residues. Trimming cost V 0 bases and J 6 bases, with 16 bases left between them. The sequenced part of the CDR3 DNA is TGTGCCAGCAGCCAAGATAGGGGGGCGGGTTTGGACACCCAGTAC. It specifies CASSQDRGAGLDTQY. The whole CDR3 protein is CASSQDRGAGLDTQYF.

This clone has only a few counts. Mouse germline and gene names are used. Read sequence stops 1 residue before the CDR3 end, and the germline J gene provides the missing end. The chain couples TRBV13-3 to TRBJ2-7, with 9 bases aligning to TRBD2. The CDR3 consists of 14 residues. Germline V CDR1 and CDR2: NNHDY, SYVADS. V shed 0 bases and J 4 bases; nucleotides not matched to a gene: 2. The CDR3 DNA, read in part, is TGTGCCAGCAGTGATGCGGGACTGGGTTATGAACAGTAC. Translating gives CASSDAGLGYEQY. The whole CDR3 sequence reads CASSDAGLGYEQYF.

Concerning this clone: Gene names follow the mouse nomenclature. The CDR3 end falls 1 residue outside the read, so it is completed with the germline J gene. V is TRBV26 and J is TRBJ1-5; 8 positions agree with TRBD1. J was trimmed by 3 bases and V by 4 bases; bases with no gene match: 2. Germline CDR1 is KGHPV and CDR2 is FQNQEV (reference sequence). The CDR3 consists of 14 residues. CDR3 region: CASSPTGVNQAPLF. The DNA read from the CDR3 is TGTGCCAGCAGTCCGACAGGGGTCAACCAGGCTCCGCTT.

This clone was picked up a small number of times. The listed genes are named as in mouse. Sequencing ends 1 residue short of the CDR3 end; the germline J gene provides the rest. This chain links TRBV12-2 with TRBJ2-7, with 7 nucleotides matching TRBD1. The trim removed 3 bases at V and 0 bases at J, leaving 1 base unmatched. Germline CDR1 SGHLS, CDR2 HYDKME. The CDR3 has 13 amino acids. CDR3 in amino acids: CASSWDSSYEQYF. CDR3 DNA, as far as it was read: TGTGCCAGCTCTTGGGACAGCTCCTATGAACAGTAC.

With respect to this clone: Genes and germline are mouse. Read coverage stops 1 residue before the CDR3 terminus; the germline J gene supplies the remainder. The chain couples TRBV12-1 to TRBJ2-5; D not certain. The CDR3 covers 14 residues. Per germline, CDR1 SGHSN and CDR2 HYEKVE. Trimming left V 4 bases short and J 0 bases short, with 10 bases between. The sequenced CDR3 bases are TGTGCCAGCTCCCCCTCAGTTAACCAAGACACCCAGTAC. This gives the protein CASSPSVNQDTQY. The entire CDR3 sequence reads CASSPSVNQDTQYF.

A remark on this clone: Gene and germline names: mouse. With the read ending 1 residue before the CDR3 end, the germline J gene is used to fill in that end. The gene calls are TRBV4 and TRBJ2-4, with unresolved D. Per germline, CDR1 LGHDT and CDR2 YNNKQL (reference sequence). The V end lost 5 bases, the J end lost 1 base, and 4 bases lay between the germline ends. This CDR3 comprises 12 residues. The CDR3 is CASSRGQNTLYF. CDR3 DNA, as far as it was read: TGTGCCAGCAGCCGGGGTCAAAACACCTTGTAC.

The table lists this clone with a few counts. These gene names are mouse names. The DNA ends 1 residue before the CDR3 does, and the rest of the CDR3 is filled in from the germline J gene. The chain has TRBV15 and TRBJ2-7; D gene uncertain. The CDR3 length is 12 residues. The ends were cut back, 3 bases at V and 4 bases at J, with 7 bases in the middle. Per germline, CDR1 SGHND and CDR2 FRSKSL. The CDR3 protein is CASSFSGYEQYF. The DNA read from the CDR3 is TGTGCCAGCAGTTTTAGCGGTTATGAACAGTAC.

Of note for this clone: Genes and germline come from the mouse. The sequence runs out 1 residue before the end of the CDR3; the remainder is reconstructed from the germline J gene. The V gene is TRBV13-2, the J gene TRBJ1-4; no firm D call. The CDR3 runs to 14 residues. Germline CDR1 reads NNHNN; CDR2 reads SYGAGS (reference sequence). Deletions cut 5 bases from V and 0 bases from J, with 8 bases between. The sequenced part of the CDR3 DNA is TGTGCCAGCGGGAGACAATTTTCCAACGAAAGATTATTT. Its translation is CASGRQFSNERLF. The whole CDR3 protein is CASGRQFSNERLFF.

This clone was seen only a few times. Gene names denote mouse genes. The DNA ends 1 residue before the CDR3 does, and the rest of the CDR3 is filled in from the germline J gene. The J gene is TRBJ2-7, the V gene TRBV2, with 13 bases aligning to TRBD2. Losses at the gene ends were 0 bases for V and 5 bases for J; bases not matched to a gene: 7. Germline assignment: CDR1 LGHNA and CDR2 YSYQKL. The CDR3 has 17 residues. CDR3 residues: CASSQESPGLGGDEQYF. The sequenced CDR3 bases are TGTGCCAGCAGCCAAGAAAGTCCGGGACTGGGGGGGGATGAACAGTAC.

Concerning this clone itself: The listed genes are named as in mouse. The read finishes 1 residue shy of the CDR3 end, and the germline J gene is used to complete it. J is TRBJ2-7 and V is TRBV17; TRBD1 aligns across 8 bases. From germline, CDR1 is MNHDT and CDR2 YYDKIL. Trimming at V came to 1 base and at J to 5 bases, leaving 4 bases not matched to a gene. The CDR3 consists of 14 residues. The CDR3 sequence: CASSRGRGRDEQYF. CDR3 bases read: TGTGCTAGCAGTAGAGGCAGGGGGCGGGATGAACAGTAC. Full variable domain (remainder filled in from reference TRBV17 and TRBJ2-7): DTTVKQNPRYKLARVGKPVNLICSQTMNHDTMYWYQKKPNQAPKLLLFYYDKILNREADTFEKFQSSRPNNSFCSLYIGSAGLEYSAMYLCASSRGRGRDEQYFGPGTRLTVL.

This clone was counted between two and nine times. Mouse gene names apply. The read ends 1 residue shy of where the CDR3 ends; the end is completed using the germline J gene. V is TRBV1 and J is TRBJ2-1, with 8 bases that match TRBD2. The CDR3 totals 15 residues. J was trimmed by 1 base and V by 6 bases; bases with no gene match: 5. Germline loops: CDR1 NSQYPW, CDR2 LRSPGD (reference sequence). The CDR3 is CTCRPTGGNYAEQFF. Partial CDR3 DNA: TGCACCTGCAGACCAACTGGGGGAAACTATGCTGAGCAGTTC.

Details on this clone: Mouse gene names apply. The read ends 1 residue shy of where the CDR3 ends; the end is completed using the germline J gene. This chain links TRBV20 with TRBJ2-2; no clear D. The CDR3 extends over 11 amino acids. Trimming stripped 2 bases from V and 2 bases from J, with 0 bases between. Germline CDR1 and CDR2: GFQATS and STVNSAI. CDR3 DNA (partial): TGTGGTGCTAGGAACACCGGGCAGCTCTAC. This translates into CGARNTGQLY. The CDR3 as a whole reads CGARNTGQLYF.

Concerning this clone: The genes and germline here are from mouse. The sequence runs out 1 residue before the end of the CDR3; the remainder is reconstructed from the germline J gene. This sequence joins TRBV19 and TRBJ1-4; the D is unclear. Trimming left V 5 bases short and J 1 base short, with 9 bases between. Per germline, CDR1 FNHDT and CDR2 SITEND (reference sequence). The CDR3 extends over 14 amino acids. The covered CDR3 bases are TGTGCCAGCAGATCTACAGATTCCAACGAAAGATTATTT. Amino acid sequence: CASRSTDSNERLF. The whole CDR3 sequence reads CASRSTDSNERLFF.

With respect to this clone: Gene names follow the mouse nomenclature. The read finishes 1 residue shy of the CDR3 end, and the germline J gene is used to complete it. J is TRBJ1-3 and V is TRBV20; D is possibly TRBD1 (5 bases). Germline CDR1 GFQATS, CDR2 STVNSAI. The CDR3 has 12 residues. V lost 6 bases and J 0 bases, leaving 6 bases between the germline ends. The DNA read from the CDR3 is TGTGGTGCAGGACATTCTGGAAATACGCTCTAT. Its translation is CGAGHSGNTLY. The entire CDR3 protein is CGAGHSGNTLYF.

This clone was counted once. The germline and genes are mouse ones. The read ends 1 residue before the CDR3 terminus; that terminus is restored from the germline J gene. The identical CDR3 is also encoded by other nucleotide sequences in the sample. The J gene is TRBJ2-3, the V gene TRBV5; D remains ambiguous. V dropped 0 bases and J dropped 0 bases, with 7 bases sitting between them. CDR3 length: 15 amino acids. Germline loops: CDR1 LGHNA, CDR2 YNLKQL (reference sequence). The chain's CDR3 is CASSQEGRSAETLYF. The DNA read from the CDR3 is TGTGCCAGCAGCCAAGAAGGACGGAGTGCAGAAACGCTGTAT.

About this clone: Mouse gene names and germline throughout. The read terminates 1 residue before the CDR3 end, so the remaining end is supplied by the germline J gene. The rearrangement links TRBV13-3 to TRBJ2-4; TRBD2 matches 12 bases. There are 19 residues in the CDR3. CDR1 NNHDY and CDR2 SYVADS come from the germline V gene. After removal of 4 bases from V and 1 base from J, the junction contained 13 bases not matched to a gene. CDR3 region: CASSPRLGGRVRGQNTLYF. The part of the CDR3 DNA that was read is TGTGCCAGCAGTCCTCGACTGGGGGGGCGCGTAAGGGGTCAAAACACCTTGTAC.

Regarding this clone: Mouse names are used for the genes. The read ends 1 residue before the CDR3 terminus; that terminus is restored from the germline J gene. The chain combines TRBV13-2 with TRBJ1-6; D is ambiguous. TRBJ1-6 is designated an ORF whose function remains uncertain. From germline, CDR1 is NNHNN and CDR2 SYGAGS (reference sequence). Trimming left V 0 bases short and J 4 bases short, with 5 bases between. The CDR3 length is 14 residues. CDR3 in amino acids: CASGDAQYNSPLYF. The CDR3 DNA, read in part, is TGTGCCAGCGGTGATGCACAGTATAATTCGCCCCTCTAC.

On this clone: The gene names given are mouse names. The read stops 1 residue short of the end of the CDR3; the missing end is completed from the germline J gene. The rearrangement joins TRBV26 to TRBJ2-5; perhaps D is TRBD1 or TRBD2 (5 bases each). The CDR3 loop spans 14 amino acids. V lost 6 bases and J lost 3, with 13 bases in between. CDR1 is KGHPV and CDR2 is FQNQEV in the germline V gene (reference sequence). The CDR3 spells CASSPLGRQDTQYF. CDR3 DNA, as far as it was read: TGTGCCAGCAGCCCCTTGGGGCGACAAGACACCCAGTAC.